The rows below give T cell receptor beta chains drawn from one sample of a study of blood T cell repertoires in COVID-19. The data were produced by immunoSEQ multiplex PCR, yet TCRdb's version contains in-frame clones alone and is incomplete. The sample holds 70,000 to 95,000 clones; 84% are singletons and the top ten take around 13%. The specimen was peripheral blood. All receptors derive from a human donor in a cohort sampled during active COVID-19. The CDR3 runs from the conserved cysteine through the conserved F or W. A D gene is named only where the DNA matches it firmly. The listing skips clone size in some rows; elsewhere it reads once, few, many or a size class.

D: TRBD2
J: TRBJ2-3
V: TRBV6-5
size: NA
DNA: TGTGCCAGCAGTAGCGGGGGGCACACAGATACGCAGTATTTT
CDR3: CASSSGGHTDTQYF

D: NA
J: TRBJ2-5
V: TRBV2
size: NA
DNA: TGTGCCAGCGTTTCAGGGAACCAAGAGACCCAGTACTTC
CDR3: CASVSGNQETQYF

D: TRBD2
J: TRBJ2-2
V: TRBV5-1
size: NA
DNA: TGCGCCAGCAGCTTGGGACTAGCGGGGGGCATCACCGGGGAGCTGTTTTTT
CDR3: CASSLGLAGGITGELFF

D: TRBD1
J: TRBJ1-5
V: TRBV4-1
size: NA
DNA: TGCGCCAGCAGCCAAGATCGGGAGACAGGGGTTCAGCCCCAGCATTTT
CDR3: CASSQDRETGVQPQHF

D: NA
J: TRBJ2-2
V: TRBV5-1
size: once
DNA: TGCGCCAGCAGCTTGGCGGTTAACACCGGGGAGCTGTTTTTT
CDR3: CASSLAVNTGELFF

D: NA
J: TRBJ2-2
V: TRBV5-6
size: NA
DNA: TGTGCCAGCAGCAAAACTACCAACACCGGGGAGCTGTTTTTT
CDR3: CASSKTTNTGELFF

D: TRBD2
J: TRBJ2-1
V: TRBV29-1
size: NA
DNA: TGCAGCGTTGGAAATAGCGGGGGCTCTAGGGATGAGCAGTTCTTC
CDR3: CSVGNSGGSRDEQFF

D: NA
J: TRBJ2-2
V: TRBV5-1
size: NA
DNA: TGCGCCAGCAGCTTAAGCCAGGCGAACACCGGGGAGCTGTTTTTT
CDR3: CASSLSQANTGELFF

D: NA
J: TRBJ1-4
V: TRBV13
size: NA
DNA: TGTGCCAGCAGCGAATTTCCGGGGCGGGGAACTAATGAAAAACTGTTTTTT
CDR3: CASSEFPGRGTNEKLFF

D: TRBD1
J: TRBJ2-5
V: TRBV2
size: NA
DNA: TGTGCCAGCCACAGGGGCCGCGAGACCCAGTACTTC
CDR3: CASHRGRETQYF

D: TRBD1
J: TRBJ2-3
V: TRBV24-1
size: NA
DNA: TGTGCCACCAGTGGCCAACCGGGACAGGGGGCGACAGATACGCAGTATTTT
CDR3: CATSGQPGQGATDTQYF

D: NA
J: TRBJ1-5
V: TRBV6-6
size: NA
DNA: TGTGCCAGCAGTTCACGACAGACCGGGCAGCCCCAGCATTTT
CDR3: CASSSRQTGQPQHF

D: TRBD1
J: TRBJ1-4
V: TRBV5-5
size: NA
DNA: TGTGCCAGCAGCTTGGGCCAGGGGGCGGCTAAGGAAAAACTGTTTTTT
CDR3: CASSLGQGAAKEKLFF

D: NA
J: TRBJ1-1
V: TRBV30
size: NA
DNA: TGTGCCTGGAGGGGTCTTGCGGGAACTGAAGCTTTCTTT
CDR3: CAWRGLAGTEAFF

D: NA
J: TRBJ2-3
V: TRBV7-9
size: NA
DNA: TGTGCCAGCTTGAGGCTGAGGGCCGGGGGAGATACGCAGTATTTT
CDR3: CASLRLRAGGDTQYF

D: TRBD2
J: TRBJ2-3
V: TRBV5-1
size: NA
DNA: TGCGCCAGCAGCTTGGGCGGGGGGGCAACAGATACGCAGTATTTT
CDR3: CASSLGGGATDTQYF

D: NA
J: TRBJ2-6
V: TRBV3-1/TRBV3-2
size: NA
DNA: TGTGCCAGCCATCCCAGGGGCTCTGGGGCCAACGTCCTGACTTTC
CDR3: CASHPRGSGANVLTF

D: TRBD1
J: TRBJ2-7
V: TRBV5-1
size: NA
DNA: TGCGCCAGCAGCGCATCCGGGACAGGCACCTACGAGCAGTACTTC
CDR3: CASSASGTGTYEQYF

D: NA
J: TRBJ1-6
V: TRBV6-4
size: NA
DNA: TGTGCCAGCAGTGACATTTATGGCTCACCCCTCCACTTT
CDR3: CASSDIYGSPLHF

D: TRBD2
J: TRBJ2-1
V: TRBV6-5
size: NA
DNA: TGTGCCAGCAGTTACGCTAGCGGGGGATACAATGAGCAGTTCTTC
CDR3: CASSYASGGYNEQFF

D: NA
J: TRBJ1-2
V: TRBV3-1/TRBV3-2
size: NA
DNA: TGTGCCAGCAGCCCCTTGAATTGGGGCGCTTATGGCTACACCTTC
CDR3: CASSPLNWGAYGYTF

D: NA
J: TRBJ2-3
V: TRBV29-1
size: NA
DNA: TGCAGCGGGCGGGCGGGCACAGATACGCAGTATTTT
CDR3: CSGRAGTDTQYF

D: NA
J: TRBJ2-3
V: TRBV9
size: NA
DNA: TGTGCCAGCAGCCTCCGTGAGGGTGGGATAGCGGGCACAGATACGCAGTATTTT
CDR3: CASSLREGGIAGTDTQYF

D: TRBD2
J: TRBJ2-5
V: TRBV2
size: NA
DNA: TGTGCCAGCAGTGAATCGCTTAGCGGGGGGGCCGGTGGGCAAGAGACCCAGTACTTC
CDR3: CASSESLSGGAGGQETQYF

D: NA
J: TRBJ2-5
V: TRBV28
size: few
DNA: TGTGCCAGCAGTTTCGCAGGACAAGAGACCCAGTACTTC
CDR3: CASSFAGQETQYF

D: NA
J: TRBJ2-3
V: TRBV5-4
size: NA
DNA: TGTGCCAGCAGCTTGGAAAGGGGTGCCACAGATACGCAGTATTTT
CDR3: CASSLERGATDTQYF

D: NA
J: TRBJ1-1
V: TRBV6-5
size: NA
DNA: TGTGCCAGCAGCACCAAACGGGGTGGTTATGAAGCTTTCTTT
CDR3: CASSTKRGGYEAFF

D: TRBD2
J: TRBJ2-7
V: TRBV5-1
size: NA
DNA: TGCGCCAGCAGCCCGACTAGCGGGGCGTCCTACGAGCAGTACTTC
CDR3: CASSPTSGASYEQYF

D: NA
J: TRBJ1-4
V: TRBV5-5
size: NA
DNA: TGTGCCAGCAGCCCTACACGGAACCGAGCTAGGTGGGAAAAACTGTTTTTT
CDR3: CASSPTRNRARWEKLFF

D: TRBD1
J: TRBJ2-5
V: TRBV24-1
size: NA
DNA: TGTGCCACCAGTGATTCACAGGGGTCAGAGACCCAGTACTTC
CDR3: CATSDSQGSETQYF

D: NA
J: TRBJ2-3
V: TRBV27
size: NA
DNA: TGTGCCAGCACTTACAGTCACACAGATACGCAGTATTTT
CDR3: CASTYSHTDTQYF

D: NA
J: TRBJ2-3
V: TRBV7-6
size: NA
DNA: TGTGCCAGCAGCTCGACCGGACAGAACCCGACGGATACGCAGTATTTT
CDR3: CASSSTGQNPTDTQYF

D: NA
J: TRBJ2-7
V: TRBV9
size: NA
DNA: TGTGCCAGCAGCGCAAATCCCTACGGGGAGCAGTACTTC
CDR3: CASSANPYGEQYF

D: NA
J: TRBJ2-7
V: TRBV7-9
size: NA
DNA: TGTGCCAGCAGCTTAGGAGGAGGAGACGAGCAGTACTTC
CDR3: CASSLGGGDEQYF

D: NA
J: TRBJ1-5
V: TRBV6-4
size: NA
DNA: TGTGCCAGCAGACGAAACAGGGTCGGTTGGAATCAGCCCCAGCATTTT
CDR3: CASRRNRVGWNQPQHF

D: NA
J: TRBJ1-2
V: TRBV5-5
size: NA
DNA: TGTGCCAGCAGCCTGGGCCCGGTGAACTATGGCTACACCTTC
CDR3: CASSLGPVNYGYTF

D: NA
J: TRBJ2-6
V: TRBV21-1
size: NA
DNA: TGTGCCATGGAAGGGGGATCACAGGCTGGGGCCAACGTCCTGACTTTC
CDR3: CAMEGGSQAGANVLTF

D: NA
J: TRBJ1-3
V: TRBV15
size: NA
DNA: TGTGCCACCAGCACCTCCCCGACAAGCCTGGACACCATATATTTT
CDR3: CATSTSPTSLDTIYF

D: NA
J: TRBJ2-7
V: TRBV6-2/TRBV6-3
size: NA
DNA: TGTGCCAGCAGTTACCCCCAGGGCTCGGAAGAGCAGTACTTC
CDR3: CASSYPQGSEEQYF

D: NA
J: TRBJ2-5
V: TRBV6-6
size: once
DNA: TGTGCCAGCAGTTACGTAGAAGAGACCCAGTACTTC
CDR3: CASSYVEETQYF

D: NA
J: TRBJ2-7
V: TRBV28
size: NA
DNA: TGTGCCAGCAGCCTAATGCGCGAGCAGTACTTC
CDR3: CASSLMREQYF

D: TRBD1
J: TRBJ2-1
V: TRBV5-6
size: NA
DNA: TGTGCCAGCAGCTTTTCCGACAGGGGCGGGGTGGATGAGCAGTTCTTC
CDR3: CASSFSDRGGVDEQFF

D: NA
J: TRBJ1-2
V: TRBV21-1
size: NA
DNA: TGTGCCAGCAGCAAGGGGGGGAACTATGGCTACACCTTC
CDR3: CASSKGGNYGYTF

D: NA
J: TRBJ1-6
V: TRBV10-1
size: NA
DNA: TGCGCCAGCAGCGCGGGACGCACGAGCTCCTATAATTCACCCCTCCACTTT
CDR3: CASSAGRTSSYNSPLHF

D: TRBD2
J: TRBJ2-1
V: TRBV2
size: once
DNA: TGTGCCAGCAGCGGGACTAGCGGGGGTTATGAGCAGTTCTTC
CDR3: CASSGTSGGYEQFF

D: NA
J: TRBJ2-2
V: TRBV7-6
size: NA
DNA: TGTGCCAGCAGCGAGGGACTTCGGGGGGAGCTGTTTTTT
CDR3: CASSEGLRGELFF

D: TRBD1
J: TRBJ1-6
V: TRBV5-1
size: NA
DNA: TGCGCCAGCAGCTTTCAACAGGGGGATTCACCCCTCCACTTT
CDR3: CASSFQQGDSPLHF

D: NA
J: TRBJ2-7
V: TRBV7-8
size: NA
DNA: TGTGCCAGCAGCAATACCCGCCGGTCCTACGAGCAGTACTTC
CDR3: CASSNTRRSYEQYF

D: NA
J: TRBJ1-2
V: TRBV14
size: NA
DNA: TGTGCCAGCAGCCAAGTTTCGGTGCGCGGCTACACCTTC
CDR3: CASSQVSVRGYTF

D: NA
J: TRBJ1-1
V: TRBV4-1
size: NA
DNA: TGCGCCAGCAGCCAAGATCGTGTTCGGGAGGAGGGATCTGAAGCTTTCTTT
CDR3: CASSQDRVREEGSEAFF

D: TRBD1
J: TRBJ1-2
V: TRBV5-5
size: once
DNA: TGTGCCAGCAGCTTGGACGATCGGCAGGGGGCTTATGGCTACACCTTC
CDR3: CASSLDDRQGAYGYTF